This paragraph reports one T cell receptor beta chain. Its antigen is still unknown. The data belong to a study of OX40 agonist ivuxolimab in advanced cancers. Study context: Ivuxolimab is an agonistic anti-OX40 (CD134) antibody, and patients were treated with it. Having had anti-PD-1, anti-PD-L1 or anti-CTLA-4 therapy before was allowed, and over 35% had some.

Study conclusions and caveats: Antigen specificity remained undetermined for the expanded peripheral T cells.

Method: immunoSEQ multiplex PCR; TCRdb's copy keeps in-frame clones and lacks some. Found here are some 110,000 clones, 75% to 95% of them singletons; the top ten hold 0.45% to 0.5%. Sampling of blood occurred at baseline, cycle 4 day 1, and cycle 7 day 1. V was clipped by 4 bases and J by 0 bases, with 12 bases between them. CDR3 length: 14 amino acids. Looked up from germline, CDR1 is GTSNPN and CDR2 is SVGIG (reference sequence). The input for sequencing was CD4+ or CD8+ T cells sorted from blood, taken in a trial of the OX40 agonist ivuxolimab. The sequence was obtained from an adult with an advanced solid tumor such as melanoma, head and neck, liver or kidney cancer. The V gene is TRBV30, the J gene TRBJ1-2; tentative D call: TRBD1 (6 bases). The CDR3 loop is CAWTEAGANYGYTF. CDR3 in DNA: TGTGCCTGGACTGAAGCAGGGGCTAACTATGGCTACACCTTC.